These 19 T cell receptor beta chains share one sample of origin, sequenced in a study of blood T cell repertoires in COVID-19. Clones were read by immunoSEQ multiplex PCR, and TCRdb kept only the in-frame ones, dropping some. Of around 310,000 clones detected, nearly 90% appear once; the ten largest clones hold roughly 10%. The specimen was PBMCs or T cells enriched from blood (not recorded which). The receptors here all came from a woman in her twenties or thirties who had recovered from COVID-19.

The chain has TRBV2 and TRBJ1-6; 10 bases match TRBD1. V trimming: 6 bases; J trimming: 14 bases; junction bases outside the gene matches: 16. CDR3 length equals 16 residues. Germline CDR1 SNHLY, CDR2 FYNNEI. The CDR3 sequence is CASSTSRTGGVKALHF. CDR3 coding DNA: TGTGCCAGCAGCACTTCTCGGACAGGGGGGGTTAAGGCCCTCCACTTT.

This rearrangement joins TRBV4-3 to TRBJ2-3; D perhaps matches TRBD1 (6 bases). Germline V CDR1 and CDR2: LGHNA, YSLEER. Trimming left V 1 base short and J 6 bases short, with 14 bases between. The CDR3 loop spans 15 amino acids. In nucleotides, the CDR3 is TGCGCCAGCAGCCAAGGGACCCTAAGGGGGGATACGCAGTATTTT. Protein product: CASSQGTLRGDTQYF.

The chain couples TRBV5-1 to TRBJ2-7; TRBD2 matches 11 bases. J gave up 5 bases and V 5 bases, and 9 bases lay outside the gene matches. CDR3 length equals 15 residues. Germline V gives CDR1 SGHRS, CDR2 YFSETQ. CDR3 DNA: TGCGCCAGCAGTTTACTAGCGGGAGTAATCAACGAGCAGTACTTC. Its translation: CASSLLAGVINEQYF.

This chain connects TRBV27 to TRBJ2-1; 14 bases are shared with TRBD2. The V and J ends lost 6 bases and 0 bases, in that order; junction bases with no gene match: 10. The germline gives CDR1 MNHEY, CDR2 SMNVEV (reference sequence). The CDR3 contains 19 residues. CDR3 in DNA: TGTGCCAGCAGAGAAGGGACTAGCGGGAGTTTCAGCTCCTACAATGAGCAGTTCTTC. Translation gives CASREGTSGSFSSYNEQFF.

The chain links TRBV28 to TRBJ1-6; 8 bases fit TRBD1. CDR3 length equals 15 residues. Germline V CDR1 and CDR2: MDHEN, SYDVKM. The ends lost 6 bases at V and 10 bases at J; junction bases unmatched: 11. The CDR3 is CASRTGEADFSPLHF. CDR3 bases: TGTGCCAGCAGGACAGGGGAAGCAGATTTCTCACCCCTCCACTTT.

The gene calls are TRBV5-1 and TRBJ2-3; 7 nucleotides line up with TRBD2. The CDR3 is 19 residues long. Per germline, CDR1 SGHRS and CDR2 YFSETQ. Germline trimming cut 1 base from V and 1 base from J; bases unmatched to any gene: 15. Here the CDR3 DNA reads TGCGCCAGCAGCTTGAATTGGGCGGGAGCCTCGTCCCGCACAGATACGCAGTATTTT. Its protein product is CASSLNWAGASSRTDTQYF.

The V call is TRBV2, the J call TRBJ1-5; D ambiguous. Germline V gene sequence: CDR1 SNHLY, CDR2 FYNNEI. The CDR3 covers 15 residues. V was cut by 0 bases and J by 3 bases, with 9 bases left in between. CDR3 region: CASSEAEGVNQPQHF. The CDR3, as DNA: TGTGCCAGCAGTGAAGCAGAAGGAGTCAATCAGCCCCAGCATTTT.

The chain joins TRBV7-2 to TRBJ1-1; D call uncertain. Germline loops: CDR1 SGHTA, CDR2 FQGNSA. CDR3 length: 13 residues. Trimming cost V 1 base and J 7 bases, with 10 bases left between them. The CDR3 DNA reads as TGTGCCAGCAGCTTAGTAACCTACAGTGAAGCTTTCTTT. Its protein is CASSLVTYSEAFF.

This clone was seen only once. The rearrangement links TRBV3-1 (or the pseudogene TRBV3-2) to TRBJ1-4; D gene ambiguous. CDR1 is LGHDT, CDR2 YNNKEL, per germline (reference sequence). This CDR3 has 15 residues. The germline V and J ends were trimmed by 2 bases and 3 bases, with 10 bases remaining between them. This chain's CDR3 is CASSQSAAANEKLFF. In DNA, the CDR3 is TGTGCCAGCAGCCAATCCGCAGCGGCTAATGAAAAACTGTTTTTT.

This clone occurred a few times. The chain combines TRBV5-6 with TRBJ1-2; D is ambiguous. CDR1 is SGHDT, CDR2 YYEEEE, per germline. The CDR3 runs 13 residues. V lost 7 bases and J lost 3, with 13 bases in between. CDR3 region: CASSTGLDYGYTF. Written as DNA, the CDR3 is TGTGCCAGCTCCACTGGGCTTGACTATGGCTACACCTTC.

The genes are TRBV19 and TRBJ1-1; 8 nucleotides agree with TRBD1. CDR1 is LNHDA, CDR2 SQIVND, per germline (reference sequence). V lost 1 base and J lost 10; bases outside the gene matches: 8. This CDR3 is 14 amino acids long. In DNA, the CDR3 is TGTGCCAGTAGTATAGTATTTACCGGGACAGGAGCTTTCTTT. Its translation: CASSIVFTGTGAFF. Combining the CDR3 with reference TRBV19 and TRBJ1-1 gives the whole variable domain DGGITQSPKYLFRKEGQNVTLSCEQNLNHDAMYWYRQDPGQGLRLIYYSQIVNDFQKGDIAEGYSVSREKKESFPLTVTSAQKNPTAFYLCASSIVFTGTGAFFGQGTRLTVV.

V is TRBV7-6 and J is TRBJ2-7; possible D gene TRBD2, 5 bases. The CDR3 has 15 residues. Germline V gene data show CDR1 as SGHVS and CDR2 as FNYEAQ. With 1 base removed from V and 3 bases from J, the gap between germline ends came to 13 bases. CDR3 residues: CASSLVTRSNYEQYF. CDR3 coding DNA: TGTGCCAGCAGCTTAGTTACTAGGTCGAACTACGAGCAGTACTTC. The complete variable domain, with remaining parts taken from reference TRBV7-6 and TRBJ2-7, reads GAGVSQSPRYKVTKRGQDVALRCDPISGHVSLYWYRQALGQGPEFLTYFNYEAQQDKSGLPNDRFSAERPEGSISTLTIQRTEQRDSAMYRCASSLVTRSNYEQYFGPGTRLTVT.

This sequence joins TRBV10-3 and TRBJ1-1, with D tentatively TRBD1 (6 bases). The V end lost 7 bases, the J end lost 1 base, and 10 bases lay between the germline ends. Germline CDR1 is ENHRY and CDR2 is SYGVKD. The CDR3 contains 13 residues. The CDR3 DNA follows: TGTGCCATCACCCCGGGACAGAACACTGAAGCTTTCTTT. Amino acids: CAITPGQNTEAFF.

V gene TRBV24-1 combines with J gene TRBJ2-3; 10 bases line up with TRBD1. V shed 0 bases and J 1 base; nucleotides not matched to a gene: 21. The CDR3 is 23 amino acids. CDR1 is KGHDR and CDR2 is SFDVKD in the germline V gene. The CDR3 protein is CATSDLQGQGSLGELFGTDTQYF. In DNA, the CDR3 is TGTGCCACCAGTGATTTGCAGGGACAGGGGTCGTTGGGGGAACTTTTTGGCACAGATACGCAGTATTTT.

J is TRBJ2-1 and V is TRBV7-9; 16 nucleotides align to TRBD2. Trimming cost V 0 bases and J 7 bases; bases outside gene matches: 6. The germline gives CDR1 SEHNR, CDR2 FQNEAQ (reference sequence). The CDR3 consists of 18 residues. In DNA, the CDR3 is TGTGCCAGCAGCTTAGCGCTGGGGACTAGCGGGAGGGGGAATGAGCAGTTCTTC. The encoded protein is CASSLALGTSGRGNEQFF.

The genes are TRBV21-1 and TRBJ2-7; TRBD2 is the table's D call and was not checked against the DNA. TRBV21-1 is given as a pseudogene. CDR3 length: 14 residues. The CDR3 sequence is CASSKKREGYEQYF. DNA for the CDR3: TGTGCCAGCAGCAAAAAGCGGGAGGGGTACGAGCAGTACTTC.

V gene TRBV5-1 combines with J gene TRBJ1-5; a possible D gene is TRBD1 (5 bases). Germline V gives CDR1 SGHRS, CDR2 YFSETQ. This CDR3 has 15 amino acids. V was trimmed by 5 bases and J by 0 bases, leaving 12 bases between them. Written as DNA, the CDR3 is TGCGCCAGCAGATACGACAGTTATAGCAATCAGCCCCAGCATTTT. Translation gives CASRYDSYSNQPQHF.

V and J are TRBV7-3 and TRBJ1-6; possibly TRBD1 for D (6 bases). Per the germline V gene, CDR1 is SGHTA and CDR2 is FQGTGA. The V end was cut by 5 bases, the J end by 1 base, with 6 bases between. This CDR3 comprises 14 residues. The CDR3 loop reads CASSTGSYNSPLHF. CDR3 in DNA: TGTGCCAGCAGCACAGGGTCCTATAATTCACCCCTCCACTTT.

The V and J genes are TRBV7-9 and TRBJ1-4, with TRBD1 as a possible D gene (5 bases). Germline CDR1 reads SEHNR; CDR2 reads FQNEAQ (reference sequence). The CDR3 runs 16 residues. The V gene lost 5 bases and the J gene lost 4 bases, with 17 bases spanning the gap. The CDR3 sequence is CASSPQGGRNNEKLFF. The CDR3 bases are TGTGCCAGCAGCCCCCAGGGAGGCAGGAATAATGAAAAACTGTTTTTT. The full variable domain, with the rest looked up from reference TRBV7-9 and TRBJ1-4, is DTGVSQNPRHKITKRGQNVTFRCDPISEHNRLYWYRQTLGQGPEFLTYFQNEAQLEKSRLLSDRFSAERPKGSFSTLEIQRTEQGDSAMYLCASSPQGGRNNEKLFFGSGTQLSVL.